These T cell receptor beta chains were read from a single sample in a study of shared T cell receptors in the human thymus. Assay used: immunoSEQ multiplex PCR; TCRdb lists only in-frame clones, some missing. The table includes around 340,000 clones, approximately 95% detected once. Sequencing was done on a sample of thymocytes. The receptors were sampled from a human donor. Both conserved end residues are part of each CDR3. A D gene is named only where the DNA matches it firmly. Clone size is not always given. Where it is, it says once, few, many or a class for expanded clones.

>TRBJ1-5|-|TRBV7-6|-
TGTGCCAGCAGCCCGGGGGCAGGGTGGCATCAGCCCCAGCATTTT
CASSPGAGWHQPQHF
>TRBJ2-1|-|TRBV11-2|-
TGTGCCAGCAGCTCGGGGACTTCTCAGTTCTTC
CASSSGTSQFF
>TRBJ1-4|once|TRBV9|-
TGTGCCAGCAGCGTAGGACAACCGACAGACTATAATGAAAAACTGTTTTTT
CASSVGQPTDYNEKLFF
>TRBJ1-2|-|TRBV14|TRBD1
TGTGCCAGCAGCCAAGATCGGGACAGAAACTATGGCTACACCTTC
CASSQDRDRNYGYTF
>TRBJ2-1|-|TRBV29-1|-
TGCAGCGTTGCCGGTGAGCGGGCCAATGAGCAGTTCTTC
CSVAGERANEQFF
>TRBJ1-2|-|TRBV6-6|-
TGTGCCAGCAGTCCCCAGGGAACCTATGGCTACACCTTC
CASSPQGTYGYTF
>TRBJ1-2|-|TRBV27|-
TGTGCCAGCACTGCCTCCTTCTGGGGAGGGGGCTACACCTTC
CASTASFWGGGYTF
>TRBJ1-5|-|TRBV6-5|-
TGTGCCAGCAGTTACAGGCAGGGTGGGCCCCAGCATTTT
CASSYRQGGPQHF
>TRBJ2-5|-|TRBV5-4|-
TGTGCCAGCAGCTTGTCGGGGGTGGAGACCCAGTACTTC
CASSLSGVETQYF
>TRBJ2-2|once|TRBV14|-
TGTGCCAGCAGGCCGGGCCGAAACACCGGGGAGCTGTTTTTT
CASRPGRNTGELFF
>TRBJ1-2|once|TRBV11-2|-
TGTGCCAGCAGCTCTGGGGGGACGGGCTATGGCTACACCTTC
CASSSGGTGYGYTF
>TRBJ2-1|-|TRBV7-3|TRBD2
TGTGCCAGCAGCTCGGGAGCGGGACCCTACAATGAGCAGTTCTTC
CASSSGAGPYNEQFF
>TRBJ2-7|-|TRBV28|-
TGTGCCAGCAGTTTAGGGCACGGGTCCTACGAGCAGTACTTC
CASSLGHGSYEQYF
>TRBJ2-1|-|TRBV10-1|-
TGCGCCAGCAGTGATCTCATGGGACTTACCTACAATGAGCAGTTCTTC
CASSDLMGLTYNEQFF
>TRBJ2-5|-|TRBV4-2|-
TGTGCCAGCAGCCAATTCTGGGAGACCCAGTACTTC
CASSQFWETQYF
>TRBJ2-3|-|TRBV28|TRBD2
TGTGCCAGCAGTTTTTTCACTAGCGACAGTTCGCAGTATTTT
CASSFFTSDSSQYF
>TRBJ2-1|once|TRBV18|-
TGTGCCAGCTCACCACCGAGGGCCCTAAACAATGAGCAGTTCTTC
CASSPPRALNNEQFF
>TRBJ2-1|-|TRBV5-1|TRBD1
TGCGCCAGCAGCCATATTGGGACAGGGGGCCCCTACAATGAGCAGTTCTTC
CASSHIGTGGPYNEQFF
>TRBJ1-3|-|TRBV7-6|-
TGTGCCAGCAGCTCTTCTTGGACCGTCTCTGGAAACACCATATATTTT
CASSSSWTVSGNTIYF
>TRBJ2-1|-|TRBV5-1|-
TGCGCCAGCAGCTTGGATCCGGGACGGAATTCCGAAAGCTCCTACAATGAGCAGTTCTTC
CASSLDPGRNSESSYNEQFF
>TRBJ2-7|-|TRBV7-3|-
TGTGCCAGCAGTCCGGAGAGTCCTCTTGAGCAGTACTTC
CASSPESPLEQYF
>TRBJ2-1|-|TRBV4-3|TRBD2
TGCGCCAGCAGCCAAGAGCCGACTAGCGGGAGGCCAAGCTCCTACAATGAGCAGTTCTTC
CASSQEPTSGRPSSYNEQFF
>TRBJ1-1|-|TRBV28|-
TGTGCCAGCAGTCCCTATAAGGGGAGGCGAAGGACTGGGGCTTTCTTT
CASSPYKGRRRTGAFF
>TRBJ1-1|-|TRBV5-5|-
TGTGCCAGCAGCCCGAACAGGGTTGGCACTGAAGCTTTCTTT
CASSPNRVGTEAFF
>TRBJ1-1|-|TRBV19|-
TGTGCCAGTAGTCCCCTTTGGACAGAGCTGAACACTGAAGCTTTCTTT
CASSPLWTELNTEAFF
>TRBJ2-5|-|TRBV29-1|-
TGCAGCTTTTCAGACAGGTCCCAGTACTTC
CSFSDRSQYF
>TRBJ1-3|-|TRBV4-1|-
TGCGCCAGCAGCCAAGCCCCCAACCACTCTGGAAACACCATATATTTT
CASSQAPNHSGNTIYF
>TRBJ2-3|-|TRBV5-1|TRBD2
TGCGCCAGCAGGCCGGGACTAAACGGCACAGATACGCAGTATTTT
CASRPGLNGTDTQYF
>TRBJ1-2|-|TRBV5-1|-
TGCGCCAGCAGCTTGGAGGCAGGGAGCTATGGCTACACCTTC
CASSLEAGSYGYTF
>TRBJ2-1|-|TRBV7-2|-
TGTGCCAGCAGCTTAGACTTTACGGGACCCTACAATGAGCAGTTCTTC
CASSLDFTGPYNEQFF
>TRBJ2-1|-|TRBV7-9|-
TGTGCCAGCAGCGGACCTAGAACGGGAGAGCAGTTCTTC
CASSGPRTGEQFF
>TRBJ2-2|-|TRBV28|-
TGTGCCAGCAGTTTGGGAAACGGGGATGGGGAGCTGTTTTTT
CASSLGNGDGELFF
>TRBJ2-7|-|TRBV14|-
TGTGCCAGCAGCCAAGAAACAGAGCTACCCTACGAGCAGTACTTC
CASSQETELPYEQYF
>TRBJ2-1|-|TRBV6-1|-
TGTGCCAGCAGTGATATCGATTCCTACAATGAGCAGTTCTTC
CASSDIDSYNEQFF
>TRBJ1-2|-|TRBV6-1|-
TGTGCCAGTGAGTCTGGGGCAGTGAAGACGTACGGCTACACCTTC
CASESGAVKTYGYTF
>TRBJ2-7|-|TRBV2|TRBD2
TGTGCCAGCACCACCGCTAGCGGCTACGAGCAGTACTTC
CASTTASGYEQYF
>TRBJ2-2|-|TRBV9|TRBD1
TGTGCCAGCACCACAGAGGGAACAGGGGATTCCACCGGGGAGCTGTTTTTT
CASTTEGTGDSTGELFF
>TRBJ2-7|-|TRBV6-1|-
TGTGCCAGCAGCGTTGGGCCAATTAATTACGAGCAGTACTTC
CASSVGPINYEQYF
>TRBJ2-7|-|TRBV5-6|-
TGTGCCAGCAGCGGCGACAGGCCCTTCTCCTACGAGCAGTACTTC
CASSGDRPFSYEQYF
>TRBJ2-6|-|TRBV27|TRBD1
TGTGCCAGCAGGAGGGACAGGGGGAAAAGGGGGGCCAACGTCCTGACTTTC
CASRRDRGKRGANVLTF
>TRBJ2-1|-|TRBV4-1|TRBD2
TGCGCCAGCAGCACCCGGACTAGCGGGAGGGACTACAATGAGCAGTTCTTC
CASSTRTSGRDYNEQFF
>TRBJ2-4|-|TRBV28|TRBD2
TGTGCCAGCAGCCTAAGGCTAGCGGGAGTTCCCGTAAACATTCAGTACTTC
CASSLRLAGVPVNIQYF
>TRBJ2-4|-|TRBV11-2|-
TGTGCCAGCAGCGGCCTCAAGGTTGGCAAAAACATTCAGTACTTC
CASSGLKVGKNIQYF
>TRBJ2-1|once|TRBV6-1|TRBD2
TGTGCCAGCAGTGAAAGCGGCACGACTAGCGGGAGTAAAAATGAGCAGTTCTTC
CASSESGTTSGSKNEQFF
>TRBJ1-4|-|TRBV10-3|-
TGTGCCATCAGTGACTCCGGACGGAGTAATGAAAAACTGTTTTTT
CAISDSGRSNEKLFF
>TRBJ2-1|-|TRBV18|TRBD1
TGTGCCAGCTCACCAGGACAGGGGGCACGAATTGAGCAGTTCTTC
CASSPGQGARIEQFF
>TRBJ2-5|-|TRBV10-1|-
TGCGCCAGCAGTGAGTCGAAACAGGGTGACGAGACCCAGTACTTC
CASSESKQGDETQYF
>TRBJ2-7|-|TRBV21-1|-
TGTGCCAGCGGCGAAAGGCGGGCCTCCTACGAGCAGTACTTC
CASGERRASYEQYF
>TRBJ2-1|-|TRBV4-2|TRBD2
TGTGCCAGCAGCCAAGATATCGGTGCGGGAGGGCATCGTGAGCAGTTCTTC
CASSQDIGAGGHREQFF